A single sample gave rise to the 16 T cell receptor beta chains below, sequenced in a study of blood T cells in healthy people across ages. Through a sample-barcoded 5' primer and a J-beta primer mix, a second PCR was run for roughly 6 to 11 cycles. TCRdb reprocessed the 5' RACE reads via MiXCR and lists one record per CDR3 protein. The sample consists of hundreds of thousands of distinct CDR3 sequences, 45% to 55% of them appearing once. Sequencing was performed on blood. The origin of the receptors is a man older than 75 in good health.

This chain links TRBV20-1 with TRBJ1-1, with a tentative D call TRBD1 (5 bases). In germline, CDR1 is DFQATT, CDR2 SNEGSKA (reference sequence). Deletions cut 6 bases from V and 2 bases from J, with 13 bases between. The CDR3 totals 13 residues. CDR3 bases: TGCAGTGCGTTCCAGGGAAGCAACACTGAAGCTTTCTTT. Its protein is CSAFQGSNTEAFF.

V usage is TRBV14 and J usage is TRBJ1-1; D remains unclear. Trimming shortened V by 4 bases and J by 4 bases, and 13 bases separated the two germline ends. Germline V gene sequence: CDR1 SGHDN, CDR2 FVKESK. This CDR3 has 14 amino acids. This CDR3 is CASSPGVRITEAFF. CDR3 nucleotide sequence: TGTGCCAGCAGCCCCGGGGTCCGGATCACTGAAGCTTTCTTT. The full variable domain, in which reference TRBV14 and TRBJ1-1 provide the parts outside the CDR3, is EAGVTQFPSHSVIEKGQTVTLRCDPISGHDNLYWYRRVMGKEIKFLLHFVKESKQDESGMPNNRFLAERTGGTYSTLKVQPAELEDSGVYFCASSPGVRITEAFFGQGTRLTVV.

V and J are TRBV3-1 and TRBJ1-5; D call uncertain. The V end lost 1 base, the J end lost 4 bases, and 5 bases lay between the germline ends. The CDR3 length is 13 residues. Germline lookup yields CDR1 LGHDT and CDR2 YNNKEL (reference sequence). The CDR3 is CASSQGANQPQHF. CDR3 nucleotides: TGTGCCAGCAGCCAAGGGGCAAATCAGCCCCAGCATTTT.

Points on this clonotype: One end of the junction is discordant with germline, which a read error may explain. The V call is TRBV7-9, the J call TRBJ2-1; D perhaps matches TRBD1 (6 bases). This CDR3 region has 14 residues. Looked up from germline, CDR1 is SEHNR and CDR2 is FQNEAQ (reference sequence). The CDR3 DNA is TGTGCCAGCAGCATAGCAGGGGCTTACAATGAGCAGTTCTTC. This sequence encodes CASSIAGAYNEQFF.

This clonotype was seen only a few times. The rearrangement links TRBV4-3 to TRBJ2-7, with TRBD2 matching over 8 bases. Germline loops: CDR1 LGHNA, CDR2 YSLEER. V lost 0 bases, J lost 4 bases, and 5 bases stayed unmatched. The CDR3 loop spans 15 amino acids. In nucleotides, the CDR3 is TGCGCCAGCAGCCAAGATAATAGCGGGGTGTACGAGCAGTACTTC. Its translation is CASSQDNSGVYEQYF.

This clonotype occurred a few times. The CDR3 protein is CASSLARDVSSYEQYF. The CDR3 coding sequence is TGTGCCAGCAGCTTAGCCAGGGACGTAAGCTCCTACGAGCAGTACTTC. The chain is built from TRBV7-9 and TRBJ2-7; D tentatively reads TRBD1 or TRBD2 (5 bases each). CDR3 length equals 16 residues. V dropped 0 bases and J dropped 0 bases, with 12 bases sitting between them. Germline CDR1 and CDR2: SEHNR and FQNEAQ (reference sequence).

The chain recombines TRBV9 with TRBJ2-3, with 9 positions matching TRBD2. Germline lookup yields CDR1 SGDLS and CDR2 YYNGEE. This CDR3 contains 16 residues. V dropped 3 bases and J dropped 4; count of bases not matched to a gene: 9. As DNA, the CDR3 is TGTGCCAGCAGCGCGAGAGGCGGGGGGGCTGCAGATACGCAGTATTTT. This encodes CASSARGGGAADTQYF.

This rearrangement joins TRBV28 to TRBJ2-1; D gene ambiguous. This CDR3 comprises 17 residues. Germline V gives CDR1 MDHEN, CDR2 SYDVKM. Trimming took off 3 bases at V and 8 bases at J, with 23 bases between the two ends. CDR3 nucleotide sequence: TGTGCCAGCAGTTTGGGTGTCTTGGGGTGGAGCTCCGATGAGCAGTTCTTC. As protein: CASSLGVLGWSSDEQFF.

The chain is built from TRBV20-1 and TRBJ2-7, with no clear D. The CDR3 runs to 14 residues. V was trimmed by 3 bases and J by 0 bases, leaving 12 bases between them. The germline CDR1 and CDR2 sequences are DFQATT and SNEGSKA (reference sequence). The DNA of the CDR3 is TGCAGTGCTAGTGGACGGAAGAGCTCCTACGAGCAGTACTTC. It yields the protein CSASGRKSSYEQYF.

The CDR3 DNA follows: TGCAGTGCTAGCGTCCCGGGGACAGGGGGAGACGAGCAGTACTTC. This sequence encodes CSASVPGTGGDEQYF. V and J are TRBV20-1 and TRBJ2-7; 11 bases are a match to TRBD1. This CDR3 is built from 15 residues. The germline gives CDR1 DFQATT, CDR2 SNEGSKA (reference sequence). The junction had 9 bases not matched to a gene; V was cut back by 3 bases and J by 5 bases.

The rearrangement joins TRBV20-1 to TRBJ2-3; 8 nucleotides align to TRBD2. Per the germline V gene, CDR1 is DFQATT and CDR2 is SNEGSKA (reference sequence). This CDR3 is built from 13 residues. The V gene end was trimmed by 7 bases and the J gene end by 1 base; junction bases not matched to a gene: 4. CDR3 in amino acids: CSGYGGGTDTQYF. The CDR3 DNA reads TGCAGTGGCTACGGGGGGGGCACAGATACGCAGTATTTT.

This rearrangement joins TRBV12-3 or TRBV12-4 to TRBJ1-2; TRBD1 might be the D (5 bases). CDR3 size: 16 residues. Trimming took 5 bases from V and 3 from J, leaving 19 bases between them. CDR3 region: CASSPQGAVPDYGYTF. The DNA of the CDR3 is TGTGCCAGCAGTCCCCAAGGGGCAGTACCTGACTATGGCTACACCTTC.

The gene calls are TRBV12-3 or TRBV12-4 and TRBJ2-7; TRBD2 aligns across 8 bases. This CDR3 is built from 15 residues. Germline trimming cut 4 bases from V and 3 bases from J; bases unmatched to any gene: 8. This CDR3 is CASSCSGLAYYEQYF. As DNA, the CDR3 is TGTGCCAGCAGTTGCTCCGGACTAGCTTACTACGAGCAGTACTTC.

The chain uses TRBV20-1 and TRBJ2-7, with no clear D. Germline loops: CDR1 DFQATT, CDR2 SNEGSKA (reference sequence). Deletions cut 3 bases from V and 4 bases from J, with 7 bases between. The CDR3 is made up of 11 amino acids. This CDR3 is CSASIGYEQYF. CDR3 DNA: TGCAGTGCTAGCATAGGGTACGAGCAGTACTTC.

There are many counts of this clonotype. The chain employs TRBV6-5 and TRBJ2-1; TRBD1 agrees at 10 bases. J was trimmed by 5 bases and V by 8 bases; bases with no gene match: 3. CDR1 MNHEY and CDR2 SVGAGI come from the germline V gene. The CDR3 sequence is 13 residues long. For the CDR3, the DNA is TGTGCCAGCTCAGGACAGGGGGACAATGAGCAGTTCTTC. Its translation is CASSGQGDNEQFF.

This clonotype was counted between two and nine times. V gene TRBV3-1 combines with J gene TRBJ2-1; D is undetermined. V was pared by 1 base and J by 7 bases, with 14 bases between. This CDR3 comprises 15 residues. In germline, CDR1 is LGHDT, CDR2 YNNKEL (reference sequence). As DNA, the CDR3 is TGTGCCAGCAGCCAAGTGCTTAGTTTCTATAATGAGCAGTTCTTC. Translation gives CASSQVLSFYNEQFF.